This T cell receptor (beta chain) was profiled in a study of PD-1 blockade in classical Hodgkin lymphoma. Data came from immunoSEQ multiplex PCR; TCRdb stores just in-frame clones and leaves some out. The sample lists 46,000 or so clones, around 80% occurring once. Brentuximab vedotin exposure varied among the patients, all of whom had relapsed after autologous stem cell transplantation. A note on this clone: Antigen specificity is unknown.

Whole-study findings and limits: CD4+ TCR diversity rose significantly by C4D1, and CD8+ TCR diversity did not.

CDR3 size: 14 residues. Germline V gene lookup returns CDR1 LGHNA and CDR2 YSLEER. Trimming removed 3 bases at V and 6 bases at J, with 11 bases between. The V and J genes are TRBV4-3 and TRBJ1-4; D is perhaps TRBD1 (5 bases). This sequence was found in a human donor with classical Hodgkin lymphoma. Sample: peripheral blood mononuclear cells (PBMCs), taken before the second cycle of nivolumab. The CDR3 here is CASSQRGEDEKLFF. CDR3 bases: TGCGCCAGCAGCCAGCGGGGCGAGGATGAAAAACTGTTTTTT.